These 5 T cell receptor beta chains were all obtained from the same sample, sequenced in a study of T cell repertoires in cytomegalovirus infection. TCRdb analysed the reads with MiXCR anew, one entry per CDR3 protein. The sample consists of about 490,000 distinct CDR3 sequences, about 17% of them appearing once. What was sequenced was CD8+ T cells from PBMCs. The receptors derive from a human donor in good health (CMV status not recorded). Some clones in this sample may be carry-over from other donors' samples.

This clonotype showed up many times. The J gene is TRBJ2-1, the V gene TRBV19; the match to TRBD2 covers 9 bases. The J segment lost 6 bases and the V segment lost 3 bases, leaving 15 bases of the junction unmatched. From germline, CDR1 is LNHDA and CDR2 SQIVND (reference sequence). The CDR3 totals 18 residues. DNA for the CDR3: TGTGCCAGTAGTATCGCGGATCCACGGACTAGCGTGCCCAATGAGCAGTTCTTC. It encodes CASSIADPRTSVPNEQFF.

This clonotype was recorded many times. V usage is TRBV27 and J usage is TRBJ2-1; 10 bases are shared with TRBD1. This CDR3 region has 15 residues. Trimming removed 5 bases from V and 5 bases from J; junction bases left unmatched: 6. Per the germline V gene, CDR1 is MNHEY and CDR2 is SMNVEV (reference sequence). CDR3 sequence reads: CASSPGTGEHNEQFF. The CDR3 DNA follows: TGTGCCAGCAGTCCCGGGACAGGGGAGCACAATGAGCAGTTCTTC.

CDR3 DNA: TGTGCCAGCAGCCACCAGGGCCCAAACGAGAATGAGCAGTTCTTC. Its protein product is CASSHQGPNENEQFF. J is TRBJ2-1 and V is TRBV13; D possibly corresponds to TRBD1 (5 bases). Germline V lookup: CDR1 PRHDT, CDR2 FYEKMQ (reference sequence). Deletions cut 5 bases from V and 7 bases from J, with 18 bases between. CDR3 length: 15 amino acids.

As for this clonotype: The junction differs from germline at one of its ends, possibly a read error. The chain uses TRBV12-3 or TRBV12-4 and TRBJ1-1, with TRBD1 as a possible D gene (5 bases). The CDR3 has 14 amino acids. For the CDR3, the DNA is TGTGCCAGCAGTTTCGTCGGGGGAAGGACTGAAGCTTTATTT. It yields the protein CASSFVGGRTEALF.

The chain recombines TRBV18 with TRBJ1-2; TRBD1 matches 8 bases. The V gene's germline CDR1 is KGHSH and CDR2 LQKENI. There are 14 residues in the CDR3. V shed 3 bases, J shed 4 bases, and the junction held 4 bases outside the gene matches. The chain's CDR3 is CASSPPGQAYGYTF. The CDR3 DNA follows: TGTGCCAGCTCACCGCCGGGACAGGCCTATGGCTACACCTTC.